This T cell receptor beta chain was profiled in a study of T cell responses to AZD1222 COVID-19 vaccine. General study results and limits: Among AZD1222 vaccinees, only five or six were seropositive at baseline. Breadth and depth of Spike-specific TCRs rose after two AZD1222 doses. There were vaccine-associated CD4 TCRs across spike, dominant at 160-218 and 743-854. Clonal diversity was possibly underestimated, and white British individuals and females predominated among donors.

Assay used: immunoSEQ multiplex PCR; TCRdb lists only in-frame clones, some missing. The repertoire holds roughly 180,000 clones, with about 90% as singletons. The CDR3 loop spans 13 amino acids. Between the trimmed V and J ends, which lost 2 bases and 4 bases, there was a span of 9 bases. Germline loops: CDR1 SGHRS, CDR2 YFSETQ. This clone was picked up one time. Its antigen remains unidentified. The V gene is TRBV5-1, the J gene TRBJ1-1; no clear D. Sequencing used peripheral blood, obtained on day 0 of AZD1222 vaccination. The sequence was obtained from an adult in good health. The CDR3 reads CASSLVSGTEAFF. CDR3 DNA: TGCGCCAGCAGCTTAGTTTCGGGCACTGAAGCTTTCTTT.